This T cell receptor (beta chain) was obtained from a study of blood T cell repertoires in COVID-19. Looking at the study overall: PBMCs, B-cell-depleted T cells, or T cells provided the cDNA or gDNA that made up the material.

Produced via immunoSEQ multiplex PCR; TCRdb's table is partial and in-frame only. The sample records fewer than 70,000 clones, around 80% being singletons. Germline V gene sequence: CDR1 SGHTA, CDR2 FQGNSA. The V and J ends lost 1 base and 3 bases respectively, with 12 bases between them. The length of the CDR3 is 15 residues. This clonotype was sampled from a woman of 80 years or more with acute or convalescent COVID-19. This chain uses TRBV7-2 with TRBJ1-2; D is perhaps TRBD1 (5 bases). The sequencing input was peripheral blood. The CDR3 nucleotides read TGTGCCAGCAGCTTAGAAGGGTGGGGGGACTATGGCTACACCTTC. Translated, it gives CASSLEGWGDYGYTF.